This TCR beta chain was observed in a study of OX40 agonist ivuxolimab in advanced cancers. Study results and caveats: Part of the nonresponder group also had normalized T-cell clonal expansion that was low.

V lost 0 bases and J lost 2, with 10 bases in between. Germline V lookup: CDR1 SGHRS, CDR2 YFSETQ. The CDR3 totals 15 residues. Here immunoSEQ multiplex PCR was the method, and the copy in TCRdb shows in-frame clones only, minus some. The data contain 9,000 to 15,000 clones, approximately 76% of them singletons. About this clone itself: Its antigen remains unidentified.

The material was CD4+ or CD8+ T cells sorted from blood, obtained in a trial of the OX40 agonist ivuxolimab. The TCR originated in an adult with an advanced solid tumor such as melanoma, head and neck, liver or kidney cancer. This chain joins TRBV5-1 and TRBJ2-3; D call uncertain. The CDR3 DNA sequence: TGCGCCAGCAGCTTGGCCTACCGCTACACAGATACGCAGTATTTT. Translating gives CASSLAYRYTDTQYF.